This TCR beta chain derives from a study of T cells after yellow fever vaccination. On the study more broadly: Preparation used SMART-Seq v4 Ultra Low Input for the low-cell-number fractions.

General study points: Abundant clonotypes from the bulk population could contaminate FACS-sorted repertoires. Most primary-vaccination clones recurred post-booster (around 95% CD4, around 90% CD8). Only a minor proportion of clonotypes was detected across both CD4 and CD8 compartments.

This clonotype was counted only a few times. Antigen: not known. The CDR3 consists of 16 residues. Germline assignment: CDR1 SGHRS and CDR2 YFSETQ. The V and J ends lost 2 bases and 9 bases, in that order; junction bases with no gene match: 11. MiXCR was run by TCRdb on the 5' RACE reads, yielding one entry per CDR3 protein. The data show approximately 330,000 distinct CDR3 sequences, approximately 4% seen once. The clonotype originates from a man aged 18 to 29 who received the YFV17D yellow fever vaccine. The sequences come from PBMCs, collected 5 days after the yellow fever booster vaccination. This chain links TRBV5-1 with TRBJ1-6; 7 nucleotides align to TRBD1. The CDR3 DNA reads TGCGCCAGCAGCTTAAACCAACAGGGGACCGCTTCACCCCTCCACTTT. It specifies CASSLNQQGTASPLHF.